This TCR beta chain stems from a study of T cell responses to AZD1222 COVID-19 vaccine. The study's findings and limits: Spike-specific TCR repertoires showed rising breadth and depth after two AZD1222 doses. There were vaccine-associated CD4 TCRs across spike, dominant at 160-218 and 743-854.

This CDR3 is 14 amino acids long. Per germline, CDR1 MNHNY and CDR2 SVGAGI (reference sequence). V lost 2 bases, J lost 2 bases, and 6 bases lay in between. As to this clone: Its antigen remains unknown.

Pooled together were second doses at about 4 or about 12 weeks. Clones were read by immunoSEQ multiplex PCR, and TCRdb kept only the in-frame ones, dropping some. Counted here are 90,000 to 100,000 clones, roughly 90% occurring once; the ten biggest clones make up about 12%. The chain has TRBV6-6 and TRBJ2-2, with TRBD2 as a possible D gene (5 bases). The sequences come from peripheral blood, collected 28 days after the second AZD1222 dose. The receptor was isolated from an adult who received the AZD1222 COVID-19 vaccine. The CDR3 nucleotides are TGTGCCAGCAGTTACCGGGGAAACACCGGGGAGCTGTTTTTT. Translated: CASSYRGNTGELFF.